Shown below are 21 T cell receptor beta chains from a single sample sequenced in a study of T-cell reconstitution after alpha-beta-depleted transplantation in children. Preparing the TCRbeta library involved the use of unique molecular identifiers. TCRdb re-called the PCR reads with MiXCR, one entry per CDR3 protein. Here the sample spans 600,000 to 700,000 distinct CDR3 sequences, approximately 17% being singletons. Sample: PBMCs from the stem cell graft donor, taken from the stem cell graft. The source is a human donor who donated a stem cell graft to a child with acute myeloid leukemia.

The V call is TRBV4-3, the J call TRBJ1-1; no clear D. The germline gives CDR1 LGHNA, CDR2 YSLEER. Trimming left V 0 bases short and J 4 bases short, with 9 bases between. The CDR3 totals 14 residues. In nucleotides, the CDR3 is TGCGCCAGCAGCCAAGATCTCGGCGGCACTGAAGCTTTCTTT. Its protein is CASSQDLGGTEAFF.

This clonotype came up many times. This chain uses TRBV20-1 with TRBJ2-7; D tentatively reads TRBD1 or TRBD2 (5 bases each). The CDR3 has 12 amino acids. Trimming cost V 3 bases and J 5 bases, with 11 bases left between them. Germline CDR1 reads DFQATT; CDR2 reads SNEGSKA (reference sequence). CDR3 DNA: TGCAGTGCTAGTGGTCTGGGGGACGAGCAGTACTTC. This sequence encodes CSASGLGDEQYF.

This clonotype was recorded many times. The chain couples TRBV29-1 to TRBJ2-7, with 11 bases lining up with TRBD1. The CDR3 loop spans 14 amino acids. In germline, CDR1 is SQVTM, CDR2 ANQGSEA. The V gene end was trimmed by 7 bases and the J gene end by 2 bases; junction bases not matched to a gene: 7. The CDR3 DNA follows: TGCAGCGCTGGGGACAGGGGGATTCCCTACGAGCAGTACTTC. This sequence encodes CSAGDRGIPYEQYF.

The chain has TRBV30 and TRBJ2-7, with unresolved D. The germline V and J ends were trimmed by 5 bases and 3 bases, with 8 bases remaining between them. The CDR3 length is 11 residues. The germline CDR1 and CDR2 sequences are GTSNPN and SVGIG (reference sequence). This CDR3 is CAWADGYEQYF. The CDR3 DNA reads TGTGCCTGGGCGGACGGCTACGAGCAGTACTTC.

This clonotype was detected only a few times. The genes are TRBV5-1 and TRBJ2-3, with D perhaps being TRBD1 or TRBD2 (6 bases each). The germline CDR1 and CDR2 sequences are SGHRS and YFSETQ. V was shortened by 4 bases and J by 0 bases, with 12 bases between the two germline ends. The CDR3 covers 15 residues. The CDR3 DNA sequence: TGCGCCAGCAGCGAAGGGGGGCACAGCACAGATACGCAGTATTTT. Its protein is CASSEGGHSTDTQYF.

The chain has TRBV25-1 and TRBJ2-3; D assignment may be TRBD1 or TRBD2 (6 bases each). The CDR3 length is 13 residues. CDR1 is MGHDK and CDR2 is SYGVNS in the germline V gene. V gave up 1 base and J gave up 10 bases, with 12 bases separating them. The CDR3 DNA follows: TGTGCCAGCAGTGAATTGTCTGGGGGGCCGCAGTATTTT. Amino acids: CASSELSGGPQYF.

This clonotype was observed at least ten times. The chain couples TRBV29-1 to TRBJ2-7; D is perhaps TRBD1 (6 bases). This CDR3 has 11 residues. Trimming cost V 5 bases and J 6 bases, with 11 bases left between them. The V gene's germline CDR1 is SQVTM and CDR2 ANQGSEA. The CDR3 protein is CSVQQGGEQYV. The DNA of the CDR3 is TGCAGCGTTCAACAGGGCGGCGAGCAGTACGTC.

Ten or more counts support this clonotype. V gene TRBV27 combines with J gene TRBJ1-1; unclear D gene. The V gene's germline CDR1 is MNHEY and CDR2 SMNVEV (reference sequence). The CDR3 loop spans 13 amino acids. The V gene lost 5 bases and the J gene lost 5 bases, with 12 bases spanning the gap. CDR3 sequence reads: CASSLALGTEAFF. The CDR3 DNA follows: TGTGCCAGCAGTCTCGCCCTGGGGACTGAAGCTTTCTTT.

This clonotype has only a few counts. The chain couples TRBV20-1 to TRBJ2-5, with 8 bases matching TRBD1. CDR3 size: 14 residues. The V segment lost 7 bases and the J segment 2 bases; nucleotides outside the gene matches: 9. Germline V CDR1 and CDR2: DFQATT, SNEGSKA (reference sequence). The CDR3 loop reads CSVRRTGRQETQYF. CDR3 in DNA: TGCAGTGTCCGGAGGACAGGGAGGCAAGAGACCCAGTACTTC.

This clonotype occurred many times. The rearrangement uses TRBV7-2 and TRBJ2-2; D unresolved. This CDR3 region has 13 residues. Germline V lookup: CDR1 SGHTA, CDR2 FQGNSA. V dropped 5 bases and J dropped 0 bases, with 4 bases sitting between them. The CDR3 loop is CASSASNTGELFF. The CDR3 DNA follows: TGTGCCAGCAGCGCATCGAACACCGGGGAGCTGTTTTTT.

CDR3 nucleotides: TGCGCCAGCAGCCAAGGAAGGGACCTAGGAGGGGAGCTGTTTTTT. This encodes CASSQGRDLGGELFF. This chain uses TRBV4-1 with TRBJ2-2; D could derive from TRBD1 or TRBD2 (5 bases each). V gave up 1 base and J gave up 8 bases, with 14 bases separating them. CDR3 length equals 15 residues. Germline values: CDR1 MGHRA, CDR2 YSYEKL.

This clonotype was detected ten times or more. The chain uses TRBV5-8 and TRBJ1-4, with TRBD1 identical over 7 bases. Germline values: CDR1 SGHTS, CDR2 YDEGEE. The V gene end was trimmed by 0 bases and the J gene end by 3 bases; junction bases not matched to a gene: 5. This CDR3 comprises 16 residues. CDR3 sequence (DNA): TGTGCCAGCAGCTTGGTGATGACAGGGCCTAATGAAAAACTGTTTTTT. Encoded protein: CASSLVMTGPNEKLFF.

This clonotype has a handful of counts. The V call is TRBV10-3, the J call TRBJ1-5; no reliable D call. This CDR3 is built from 14 residues. Trimming removed 2 bases from V and 3 bases from J, with 8 bases in between. CDR1 ENHRY and CDR2 SYGVKD come from the germline V gene. CDR3 residues: CAISEGQHNQPQHF. Here the CDR3 DNA reads TGTGCCATCAGTGAGGGGCAGCACAATCAGCCCCAGCATTTT.

The chain uses TRBV5-1 and TRBJ2-4, with 9 bases aligning to TRBD1. Looked up from germline, CDR1 is SGHRS and CDR2 is YFSETQ. Losses at the gene ends were 0 bases for V and 13 bases for J; bases not matched to a gene: 2. CDR3 size: 12 residues. The CDR3 DNA reads TGCGCCAGCAGCTTGGAGGGACAGGGACAGTACTTC. Its protein is CASSLEGQGQYF. Complete variable domain (other parts from reference TRBV5-1 and TRBJ2-4): KAGVTQTPRYLIKTRGQQVTLSCSPISGHRSVSWYQQTPGQGLQFLFEYFSETQRNKGNFPGRFSGRQFSNSRSEMNVSTLELGDSALYLCASSLEGQGQYFGAGTRLSVL.

This clonotype was recorded many times. This chain joins TRBV10-3 and TRBJ2-3, with 12 nucleotides matching TRBD2. With 6 bases clipped from V and 0 bases from J, the junction kept 4 bases outside the gene matches. Germline V CDR1 and CDR2: ENHRY, SYGVKD. This CDR3 comprises 16 residues. CDR3: CAISPTSGGSTDTQYF. The CDR3 region has the DNA TGTGCCATCAGCCCGACTAGCGGGGGAAGCACAGATACGCAGTATTTT.

This clonotype was recorded many times. The chain employs TRBV7-2 and TRBJ2-1, with D uncertain. In germline, CDR1 is SGHTA, CDR2 FQGNSA. The CDR3 has 15 amino acids. Trimming shortened V by 0 bases and J by 4 bases, and 10 bases separated the two germline ends. CDR3 in DNA: TGTGCCAGCAGCTTAGCCCCAACCACGTACAATGAGCAGTTCTTC. Protein product: CASSLAPTTYNEQFF.

This clonotype was observed many times. The chain joins TRBV4-3 to TRBJ1-2, with D tentatively TRBD1 (5 bases). CDR1 is LGHNA and CDR2 is YSLEER in the germline V gene. Deletions cut 0 bases from V and 8 bases from J, with 16 bases between. This CDR3 region has 15 residues. The CDR3 bases are TGCGCCAGCAGCCAAGACCCGGGACCTCGGCAAGGCTACACCTTC. Its protein is CASSQDPGPRQGYTF.

This clonotype was recorded many times. The chain uses TRBV7-2 and TRBJ1-3; perhaps TRBD1 as D (6 bases). The CDR3 sequence is 16 residues long. From germline, CDR1 is SGHTA and CDR2 FQGNSA. Trimming removed 2 bases from V and 1 base from J, with 12 bases in between. For the CDR3, the DNA is TGTGCCAGCAGCTTACGTCAAGGGACATCTGGAAACACCATATATTTT. It is translated as CASSLRQGTSGNTIYF. The variable domain in full, with the rest retrieved from reference TRBV7-2 and TRBJ1-3, is GAGVSQSPSNKVTEKGKDVELRCDPISGHTALYWYRQSLGQGLEFLIYFQGNSAPDKSGLPSDRFSAERTGGSVSTLTIQRTQQEDSAVYLCASSLRQGTSGNTIYFGEGSWLTVV.

This clonotype has at least ten counts. The chain carries TRBV7-3 and TRBJ1-2; TRBD1 is a possible D gene (5 bases). From germline, CDR1 is SGHTA and CDR2 FQGTGA. Trimming took off 5 bases at V and 0 bases at J, with 10 bases between the two ends. There are 14 residues in the CDR3. The DNA for the CDR3 is TGTGCCAGCAGCCCGGGGGGAACTAACTATGGCTACACCTTC. Translating gives CASSPGGTNYGYTF.

This rearrangement joins TRBV6-5 to TRBJ2-3; D might be TRBD1 or TRBD2, each matching 5 bases. The V gene's germline CDR1 is MNHEY and CDR2 SVGAGI. This CDR3 comprises 17 residues. V lost 0 bases and J lost 0, with 13 bases in between. CDR3 sequence reads: CASSYSGDRSSTDTQYF. CDR3 DNA: TGTGCCAGCAGTTACTCGGGGGACCGTAGTAGCACAGATACGCAGTATTTT.

The V and J genes are TRBV20-1 and TRBJ2-7, with D unclear. Trimming left V 2 bases short and J 0 bases short, with 11 bases between. In germline, CDR1 is DFQATT, CDR2 SNEGSKA (reference sequence). The CDR3 covers 14 residues. This CDR3 reads CSARPTSSSYEQYV. In nucleotides, the CDR3 is TGCAGTGCTAGACCAACTTCGAGCTCCTACGAGCAGTACGTC.